These 25 T cell receptor beta chains were sequenced from one sample in a study of blood T cell repertoires in COVID-19. Sequencing was performed with immunoSEQ multiplex PCR; in TCRdb, only in-frame clones are kept and a portion is missing. The sample shows 250,000 to 400,000 clones, 90% of them seen only once. Sequenced material: PBMCs or T cells enriched from blood (not recorded which). Receptor source: a man between 60 and 75 years old who had recovered from COVID-19.

This rearrangement joins TRBV5-4 to TRBJ2-7; TRBD2 is a possible D gene (5 bases). V shed 4 bases and J shed 2 bases, with 13 bases lying between them. CDR3 length equals 14 residues. Germline V gives CDR1 SGHNT, CDR2 YYREEE (reference sequence). The CDR3 nucleotides are TGTGCCAGCAGCCAAAAAGACGGGACCTACGAGCAGTACTTC. Translating it yields CASSQKDGTYEQYF.

This chain links TRBV18 with TRBJ1-2; D remains ambiguous. The germline V and J ends were trimmed by 0 bases and 7 bases, with 12 bases remaining between them. CDR1 KGHSH and CDR2 LQKENI come from the germline V gene. This CDR3 has 14 residues. CDR3 region: CASSPPSQSSGYTF. CDR3 nucleotide sequence: TGTGCCAGCTCACCACCGTCGCAGTCTAGTGGCTACACCTTC.

The gene calls are TRBV9 and TRBJ1-3, with 8 bases lining up with TRBD1. Germline V gene lookup returns CDR1 SGDLS and CDR2 YYNGEE. This CDR3 spans 15 amino acids. After removal of 3 bases from V and 1 base from J, the junction contained 3 bases not matched to a gene. CDR3 in amino acids: CASSAGGQSGNTIYF. The CDR3 DNA sequence: TGTGCCAGCAGCGCAGGGGGCCAATCTGGAAACACCATATATTTT.

This clone was found a few times. The J gene is TRBJ2-1, the V gene TRBV7-9; tentative D call: TRBD1 (7 bases). V gave up 1 base and J gave up 6 bases, with 13 bases separating them. CDR1 and CDR2 (germline): SEHNR, FQNEAQ (reference sequence). This CDR3 is built from 15 residues. CDR3 region: CASSLVAGGFNEQFF. The DNA for the CDR3 is TGTGCCAGCAGCTTAGTGGCAGGGGGGTTCAATGAGCAGTTCTTC.

The chain is built from TRBV9 and TRBJ2-1; 14 positions match TRBD2. V dropped 5 bases and J dropped 7; count of bases not matched to a gene: 5. The germline CDR1 and CDR2 sequences are SGDLS and YYNGEE. CDR3 length: 15 residues. The CDR3 bases are TGTGCCAGCAGGAGAGGGACTAGCGGGGGAAATGAGCAGTTCTTC. Its protein is CASRRGTSGGNEQFF.

The CDR3 sequence: CATSDSTTGGWTNEKLFF. The CDR3 nucleotides read TGTGCCACCAGTGATTCGACGACAGGGGGTTGGACTAATGAAAAACTGTTTTTT. The V call is TRBV24-1, the J call TRBJ1-4; the match to TRBD1 covers 9 bases. The trim removed 2 bases at V and 2 bases at J, leaving 8 bases unmatched. This CDR3 comprises 18 residues. Germline V gene sequence: CDR1 KGHDR, CDR2 SFDVKD.

This chain uses TRBV30 with TRBJ1-1; D is ambiguous. Germline V gene lookup returns CDR1 GTSNPN and CDR2 SVGIG (reference sequence). The CDR3 extends over 13 amino acids. Trimming left V 7 bases short and J 0 bases short, with 12 bases between. CDR3 sequence (DNA): TGTGCCTTGGAACAGACCATGAACACTGAAGCTTTCTTT. Translating gives CALEQTMNTEAFF.

This sequence joins TRBV25-1 and TRBJ2-3, with TRBD2 matching 7 bases. V lost 3 bases and J lost 2; bases outside the gene matches: 5. This CDR3 is 15 amino acids long. Germline lookup yields CDR1 MGHDK and CDR2 SYGVNS. The CDR3 is CASSDPGGDTDTQYF. The DNA of the CDR3 is TGTGCCAGCAGTGACCCGGGGGGAGACACAGATACGCAGTATTTT.

The DNA for the CDR3 is TGTGCCATCGGGGGCGGACAGGTAAACAATGAGCAGTTCTTC. Its translation: CAIGGGQVNNEQFF. The chain recombines TRBV10-3 with TRBJ2-1; 7 bases are a match to TRBD1. Per the germline V gene, CDR1 is ENHRY and CDR2 is SYGVKD. Losses at the gene ends were 8 bases for V and 5 bases for J; bases not matched to a gene: 9. The CDR3 contains 14 residues.

The genes are TRBV18 and TRBJ1-1; 7 bases agree with TRBD1. The CDR3 runs 16 residues. Germline V gene lookup returns CDR1 KGHSH and CDR2 LQKENI. V lost 3 bases to trimming and J lost 1 base; unmatched junction nucleotides: 8. CDR3 loop: CASSPSTGVRNTEAFF. The CDR3, as DNA: TGTGCCAGCTCACCTTCAACAGGGGTGAGGAACACTGAAGCTTTCTTT.

The chain has TRBV27 and TRBJ1-6; D remains unclear. The CDR3 consists of 13 residues. The germline V gene has CDR1 MNHEY and CDR2 SMNVEV (reference sequence). Trimming took 2 bases from V and 11 from J, leaving 10 bases between them. CDR3 nucleotide sequence: TGTGCCAGCAGTTTAACGCGGGCCCCACCCCTCCACTTT. It codes for CASSLTRAPPLHF.

The chain combines TRBV9 with TRBJ2-2; D not certain. The V end was cut by 3 bases, the J end by 6 bases, with 6 bases between. The CDR3 totals 12 residues. The germline V gene encodes CDR1 SGDLS and CDR2 YYNGEE. The CDR3 sequence: CASSGHPGELFF. CDR3 sequence (DNA): TGTGCCAGCAGCGGACACCCCGGGGAGCTGTTTTTT.

CDR3 in amino acids: CASSDITTGSGGYTF. As DNA, the CDR3 is TGTGCCAGCAGCGACATCACAACAGGGTCGGGTGGCTACACCTTC. The chain has TRBV6-5 and TRBJ1-2; maybe TRBD1 (6 bases). Germline V gives CDR1 MNHEY, CDR2 SVGAGI. Trimming pared 6 bases from V and 7 bases from J, leaving 21 bases between. The CDR3 contains 15 residues.

This chain joins TRBV5-6 and TRBJ2-3; D gene ambiguous. CDR1 is SGHDT and CDR2 is YYEEEE in the germline V gene. Trimming stripped 0 bases from V and 1 base from J, with 12 bases between. CDR3 length: 16 amino acids. DNA of the CDR3: TGTGCCAGCAGCTTGGCCACCCTGGCAGGCACAGATACGCAGTATTTT. It specifies CASSLATLAGTDTQYF.

V usage is TRBV7-8 and J usage is TRBJ1-2, with 10 bases fitting TRBD1. The CDR3 loop spans 17 amino acids. CDR1 SGHVS and CDR2 FQNEAQ come from the germline V gene. V lost 5 bases to trimming and J lost 1 base; unmatched junction nucleotides: 10. CDR3 nucleotides: TGTGCCAGCAGCAACCGGGACAGGGGCCGTCATAACTATGGCTACACCTTC. Amino acid sequence: CASSNRDRGRHNYGYTF. Drawing the rest from reference TRBV7-8 and TRBJ1-2, the complete variable domain is GAGVSQSPRYKVAKRGQDVALRCDPISGHVSLFWYQQALGQGPEFLTYFQNEAQLDKSGLPSDRFFAERPEGSVSTLKIQRTQQEDSAVYLCASSNRDRGRHNYGYTFGSGTRLTVV.

The rearrangement links TRBV7-9 to TRBJ2-1, with D possibly being TRBD2 (6 bases). The CDR3 loop spans 12 amino acids. Germline-derived CDR1 and CDR2 are SEHNR and FQNEAQ (reference sequence). Trimming removed 6 bases at V and 7 bases at J, with 10 bases between. The CDR3 sequence: CASRHGGNEQFF. The CDR3 DNA is TGTGCCAGCAGACACGGGGGAAATGAGCAGTTCTTC. The whole variable domain, remainder taken from reference TRBV7-9 and TRBJ2-1, is DTGVSQNPRHKITKRGQNVTFRCDPISEHNRLYWYRQTLGQGPEFLTYFQNEAQLEKSRLLSDRFSAERPKGSFSTLEIQRTEQGDSAMYLCASRHGGNEQFFGPGTRLTVL.

V usage is TRBV19 and J usage is TRBJ1-1, with 8 bases fitting TRBD1. V lost 4 bases and J lost 5; bases outside the gene matches: 3. This CDR3 is built from 13 residues. Germline loops: CDR1 LNHDA, CDR2 SQIVND (reference sequence). In DNA, the CDR3 is TGTGCCAGTAGTAAAACAGGGGGGACTGAAGCTTTCTTT. Amino acid sequence: CASSKTGGTEAFF.

The chain joins TRBV3-1 (or the pseudogene TRBV3-2) to TRBJ1-2, with 8 bases matching TRBD1. CDR1 LGHDT and CDR2 YNNKEL come from the germline V gene (reference sequence). The CDR3 is 13 amino acids. The ends lost 2 bases at V and 6 bases at J; junction bases unmatched: 2. The CDR3 is CASSQHRGDGYTF. Written as DNA, the CDR3 is TGTGCCAGCAGCCAACACAGGGGGGATGGCTACACCTTC.

The chain has TRBV30 and TRBJ1-2, with 10 positions matching TRBD1. V gave up 1 base and J gave up 8 bases; unmatched junction bases: 16. The CDR3 is 17 residues long. Per germline, CDR1 GTSNPN and CDR2 SVGIG (reference sequence). In nucleotides, the CDR3 is TGTGCCTGGAGTGATCCCGGGACAGGGGTCTACAAGGGAGGCTACACCTTC. Translation: CAWSDPGTGVYKGGYTF.

The CDR3 protein is CASSRGLAGEYTGELFF. The CDR3 DNA follows: TGTGCCAGCAGCAGGGGACTAGCGGGGGAGTACACCGGGGAGCTGTTTTTT. The genes are TRBV5-4 and TRBJ2-2, with 14 positions matching TRBD2. Germline CDR1 and CDR2: SGHNT and YYREEE (reference sequence). The CDR3 sequence is 17 residues long. V shed 4 bases and J 3 bases; nucleotides not matched to a gene: 5. Full variable domain (rest looked up from reference TRBV5-4 and TRBJ2-2): ETGVTQSPTHLIKTRGQQVTLRCSSQSGHNTVSWYQQALGQGPQFIFQYYREEENGRGNFPPRFSGLQFPNYSSELNVNALELDDSALYLCASSRGLAGEYTGELFFGEGSRLTVL.

The chain carries TRBV5-1 and TRBJ2-3; perhaps TRBD2 as D (5 bases). Deletions cut 0 bases from V and 3 bases from J, with 11 bases between. This CDR3 has 15 amino acids. Germline CDR1 and CDR2: SGHRS and YFSETQ. In DNA form, the CDR3 reads TGCGCCAGCAGCTTGGGGACTTCGGTGACAGATACGCAGTATTTT. Its translation is CASSLGTSVTDTQYF.

V gene TRBV19 combines with J gene TRBJ1-3; D may be TRBD1 (6 bases). CDR3 length: 15 residues. Germline CDR1 and CDR2: LNHDA and SQIVND (reference sequence). V was shortened by 3 bases and J by 3 bases, with 12 bases between the two germline ends. DNA for the CDR3: TGTGCCAGTAGTATGGGGGCGGGCTTTGGAAACACCATATATTTT. It translates to CASSMGAGFGNTIYF.

The V call is TRBV12-5, the J call TRBJ1-5; TRBD1 is a possible D gene (6 bases). Trimming pared 6 bases from V and 4 bases from J, leaving 16 bases between. The CDR3 covers 15 residues. The V gene's germline CDR1 is LGHNT and CDR2 FRNRAP. This CDR3 reads CASGKTGMGNQPQHF. The CDR3 DNA follows: TGTGCTAGTGGAAAGACAGGTATGGGGAATCAGCCCCAGCATTTT.

This clone came up once. The chain uses TRBV20-1 and TRBJ2-1; a possible D gene is TRBD2 (5 bases). This CDR3 comprises 11 residues. Germline CDR1 reads DFQATT; CDR2 reads SNEGSKA (reference sequence). V lost 8 bases, J lost 6 bases, and 11 bases lay in between. The CDR3 coding sequence is TGCAGTCTTGAGGAGGCCAATGAGCAGTTCTTC. Amino acid sequence: CSLEEANEQFF.

As for this clone: The junction departs from the called germline gene at one end, perhaps through a read error. The chain carries TRBV2 and TRBJ2-7, with 8 bases identical to TRBD1. There are 13 residues in the CDR3. Germline V gives CDR1 SNHLY, CDR2 FYNNEI. The CDR3 coding sequence is TGTGCCAGCACTTGGACAGGGATAGGAATAAGCGTGTTC. Translating it yields CASTWTGIGISVF.